This T cell receptor (beta chain) comes out of a study of blood T cell repertoires in COVID-19. In the authors' methods: Cell counts per sample came from amplifying reference gene primers. Sequencing was performed with immunoSEQ multiplex PCR; in TCRdb, only in-frame clones are kept and a portion is missing. Clonal size and the V and J genes are those of that table, whereas D and trimming came from the DNA. The table shows tens of thousands of clones, with more than 80% occurring only once. In germline, CDR1 is SGDLS, CDR2 YYNGEE. The CDR3 runs to 19 residues. With V trimmed by 4 bases and J by 2 bases, 10 bases remained unmatched.

This TCR derives from a woman older than 75 with active COVID-19. V is TRBV9 and J is TRBJ2-1; 15 bases agree with TRBD2. Sequenced input: peripheral blood. The CDR3 sequence is CASSPLGTSGRMTYNEQFF. CDR3 nucleotide sequence: TGTGCCAGCAGCCCTCTGGGGACTAGCGGGAGGATGACCTACAATGAGCAGTTCTTC.